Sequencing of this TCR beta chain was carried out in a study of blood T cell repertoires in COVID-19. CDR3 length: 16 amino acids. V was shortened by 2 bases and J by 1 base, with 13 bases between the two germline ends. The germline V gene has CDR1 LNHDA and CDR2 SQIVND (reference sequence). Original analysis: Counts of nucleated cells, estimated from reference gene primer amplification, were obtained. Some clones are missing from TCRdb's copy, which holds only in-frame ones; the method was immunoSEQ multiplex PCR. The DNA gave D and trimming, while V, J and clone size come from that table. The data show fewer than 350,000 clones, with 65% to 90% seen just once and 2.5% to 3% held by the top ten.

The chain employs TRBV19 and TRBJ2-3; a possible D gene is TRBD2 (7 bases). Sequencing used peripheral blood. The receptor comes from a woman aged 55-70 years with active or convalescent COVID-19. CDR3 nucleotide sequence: TGTGCCAGTAGTATAAGCCCCGGGGGGCGCACAGATACGCAGTATTTT. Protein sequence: CASSISPGGRTDTQYF.